This T cell receptor (beta chain) was profiled in a study of siplizumab effects on memory and regulatory T cells. V lost 5 bases to trimming and J lost 7 bases, with 15 bases between them. The CDR3 is 14 amino acids. Germline V gives CDR1 SGHAT, CDR2 FQNNGV. Of note for this clone: Its target is unknown.

Coculturing was carried out on the mixed lymphocyte reaction cells. It lasted six to seven days and was done at 37°C. PBMCs labelled with CFSE (responders) and Violet Dye (stimulators) were mixed 1:1. Study-level points and caveats: The average Treg-derived proportion among mappable alloreactive CD4+ clones was less than 80% with siplizumab versus about 30% in controls. A major contribution to the alloresponse seemed to be made by naive T cells, which seemed more diverse than memory cells.

Assays were performed on 80,000 to 100,000 TCR templates per sample. Assay used: immunoSEQ multiplex PCR; TCRdb lists only in-frame clones, some missing. The data hold 15,000 to 25,000 clones, with approximately 44% observed a single time. The receptor comes from a human donor in good health; the cells came from an allogeneic mixed lymphocyte reaction. Some clones in this sample may be carry-over from other donors' samples. The sample consisted of CFSE-low (dividing) CD4+ T cells sorted from an allogeneic mixed lymphocyte reaction. The V gene is TRBV11-2, the J gene TRBJ1-3; D possibly corresponds to TRBD1 (5 bases). The CDR3: CASSLLHGGNTIYF. The CDR3 nucleotides are TGTGCCAGCAGCCTCCTGCACGGGGGTAACACCATATATTTT.